This T cell receptor beta chain was found in a study of shared clonotypes between healthy human individuals. In the CD4+ fraction, cells were divided into CD45RA+ naive and CD45RA-negative memory subsets. This CDR3 contains 12 residues. CDR1 and CDR2 from the germline V gene are ENHRY and SYGVKD. With 8 bases removed from V and 4 bases from J, the gap between germline ends came to 10 bases. Measured with immunoSEQ multiplex PCR; TCRdb has only the in-frame clones, and not every one. Of approximately 350,000 clones detected, approximately 79% appear once; the ten largest clones hold approximately 10%.

The chain combines TRBV10-3 with TRBJ2-3, with unresolved D. The receptor was derived from a man in his thirties or forties in good health. Sequencing was performed on memory CD4+ T cells sorted from blood. Regarding subset: CD45RA-negative fraction. In DNA form, the CDR3 reads TGTGCCATCGGAAGGGCGGCAGATACGCAGTATTTT. The encoded protein is CAIGRAADTQYF.